The clone carrying this T cell receptor beta chain was picked up one time. Its antigen is not known. These data originate in a study of shared clonotypes between healthy human individuals. CDR1 and CDR2 (germline): LNHDA, SQIVND (reference sequence). The CDR3 has 15 amino acids. The V gene lost 5 bases and the J gene lost 0 bases, with 11 bases spanning the gap. The repertoire was sequenced with immunoSEQ multiplex PCR; TCRdb's copy has only in-frame clones and lacks some. The repertoire consists of 700,000 to 950,000 clones, with about 96% occurring once and the leading ten covering less than 0.25%. Terminally differentiated effector memory CD45RA+ cells were left out of the naive CD8 fraction, which was CD45RO-negative and positively selected for CCR7. Study results and limitations: Among the subsets, naive ones generally showed larger estimated richness than memory ones. The four-donor shared clonotypes exceeded non-shared clonotypes in generation probability, with non-shared ones scoring lower.

The specimen sequenced was naive CD8+ T cells sorted from blood. The chain has TRBV19 and TRBJ2-4; D is uncertain. The TCR sequence derives from a man under 40 in good health. The CDR3 spells CASSARKLAKNIQYF. The CDR3 DNA follows: TGTGCCAGTAGTGCACGGAAGCTAGCCAAAAACATTCAGTACTTC.